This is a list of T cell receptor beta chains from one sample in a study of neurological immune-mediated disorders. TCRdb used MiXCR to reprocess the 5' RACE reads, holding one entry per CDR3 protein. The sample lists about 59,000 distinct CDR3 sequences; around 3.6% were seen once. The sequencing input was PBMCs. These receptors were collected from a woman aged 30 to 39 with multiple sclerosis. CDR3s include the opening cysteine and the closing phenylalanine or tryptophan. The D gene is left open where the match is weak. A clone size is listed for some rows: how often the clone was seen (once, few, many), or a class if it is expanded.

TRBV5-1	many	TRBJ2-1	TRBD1	TGCGCCAGCAGCCCCAGAGGGGGCCACAATGAGCAGTTCTTC	CASSPRGGHNEQFF
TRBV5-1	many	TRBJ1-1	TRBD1	TGCGCCAGCAGCTCGGCGGGGACAGTTGCTGAAGCTTTCTTT	CASSSAGTVAEAFF
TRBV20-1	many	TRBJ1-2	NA	TGCAGTGCAACTATATCGCGACGGTCTCTTAACTATGGCTACACCTTC	CSATISRRSLNYGYTF
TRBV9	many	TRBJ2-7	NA	TGTGCCAGCAGCCCAGAAGGGGGGGGGGCAAACGAGCAGTACTTC	CASSPEGGGANEQYF
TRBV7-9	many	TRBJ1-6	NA	TGTGCCAGCAGCTTAGCAGGAGGGGATAATTCACCCCTCCACTTT	CASSLAGGDNSPLHF
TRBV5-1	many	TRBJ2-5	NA	TGCGCCAGCAGCTTTGGGTCGGGGAACCAAGAGACCCAGTACTTC	CASSFGSGNQETQYF
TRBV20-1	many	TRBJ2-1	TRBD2	TGCAGTGCCCCACCTTCGGGACTAGGCTTCAATGAGCAGTTCTTC	CSAPPSGLGFNEQFF
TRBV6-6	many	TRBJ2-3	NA	TGTGCCAGCAGTTACGCTAGCGAGACTAGGGATACGCAGTATTTT	CASSYASETRDTQYF
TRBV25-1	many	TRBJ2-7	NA	TGTGCCAGCTCGGACAGCCCCTACGAGCAGTACTTC	CASSDSPYEQYF
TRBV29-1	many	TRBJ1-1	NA	TGCAGCGTTGTCCGGGGCGCGAACACTGAAGCTTTCTTT	CSVVRGANTEAFF
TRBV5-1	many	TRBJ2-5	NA	TGCGCCAGCAGGTTTGGAGGGGGCGCAGAGACCCAGTACTTC	CASRFGGGAETQYF
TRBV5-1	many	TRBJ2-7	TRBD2	TGCGCCAGCAGCTACACTAGCGGGAGTTCCTACGAGCAGTACTTC	CASSYTSGSSYEQYF
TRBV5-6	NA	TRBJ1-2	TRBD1	TGTGCCAGCAGCGATACAGTGGACAGGGGCTATGGCTACACCTTC	CASSDTVDRGYGYTF
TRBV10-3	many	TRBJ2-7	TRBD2	TGTGCCATCAGTGCCGGGACTAGCGGCTACGAGCAGTACTTC	CAISAGTSGYEQYF
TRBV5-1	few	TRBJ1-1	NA	TGCGCCAGCAGCTTGGAGGGGGGTAGGCCTGAAGCTTTCTTT	CASSLEGGRPEAFF
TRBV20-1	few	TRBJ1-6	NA	TGCAGTGCTAGAGGGGACATATACTATAATTCACCCCTCAACTTT	CSARGDIYYNSPLNF
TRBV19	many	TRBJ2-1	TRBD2	TGTGCCAGTAGGGCGGGGGGGAGTAATGAGCAGTTCTTC	CASRAGGSNEQFF
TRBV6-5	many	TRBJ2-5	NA	TGTGCCAGCAGTTACAAGTGGCAAGAGACCCAGTACTTC	CASSYKWQETQYF
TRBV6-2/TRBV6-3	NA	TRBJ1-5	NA	TGTGCCAGCAGGACAGGCAATCAGCCCCAGCATTTT	CASRTGNQPQHF
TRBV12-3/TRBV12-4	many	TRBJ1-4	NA	TGTGCCAGCAGTTTAGGACTCCTCTCGAACGAAAAACTGTTTTTT	CASSLGLLSNEKLFF
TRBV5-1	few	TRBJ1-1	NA	TGCGCCAGCAGCTTGGGAAAGATGAACACTGAAGCTTTCTTT	CASSLGKMNTEAFF
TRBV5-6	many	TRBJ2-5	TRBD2	TGTGCCAGCAGCTTGACTAGCGGGAGGGCCCTTGGCGAGACCCAGTACTTC	CASSLTSGRALGETQYF